The 18 T cell receptor beta chains presented below share a single source sample, sequenced in a study of blood T cell repertoires in COVID-19. TCRdb's copy holds only in-frame clones and misses some; the assay was immunoSEQ multiplex PCR. The sample contains some 200,000 clones, roughly 84% of which appear only once. The sequenced sample consisted of PBMCs or T cells enriched from blood (not recorded which). The receptors here all came from a man in his thirties or forties in a cohort exposed to, infected with or recovered from COVID-19 (not recorded which).

The chain employs TRBV7-2 and TRBJ1-2, with D possibly being TRBD1 (5 bases). Germline values: CDR1 SGHTA, CDR2 FQGNSA. The CDR3 length is 16 residues. The V end lost 5 bases, the J end lost 4 bases, and 20 bases lay between the germline ends. CDR3 sequence: CASSPPRDWAFYGYTF. Written as DNA, the CDR3 is TGTGCCAGCAGCCCCCCCCGGGACTGGGCGTTCTATGGCTACACCTTC.

This chain links TRBV4-3 with TRBJ2-7, with D possibly TRBD1 on 6 matching bases. V was pared by 1 base and J by 0 bases, with 13 bases between. CDR3 length: 16 residues. Per the germline V gene, CDR1 is LGHNA and CDR2 is YSLEER. In nucleotides, the CDR3 is TGCGCCAGCAGCCAAGGTGAGGGGGAAGGCTCCTACGAGCAGTACTTC. Protein product: CASSQGEGEGSYEQYF.

The chain combines TRBV6-5 with TRBJ1-2; TRBD1 matches at 8 bases. There are 13 residues in the CDR3. Trimming cost V 2 bases and J 8 bases; bases outside gene matches: 4. Germline CDR1 and CDR2: MNHEY and SVGAGI. The CDR3 sequence is CASSYGQGAGYTF. The CDR3 DNA sequence: TGTGCCAGCAGTTACGGCCAGGGGGCCGGCTACACCTTC.

J is TRBJ2-1 and V is TRBV28; a weak D match, TRBD1 (5 bases). With 1 base removed from V and 2 bases from J, the gap between germline ends came to 15 bases. CDR3 length equals 17 residues. The V gene's germline CDR1 is MDHEN and CDR2 SYDVKM. The CDR3, as DNA: TGTGCCAGCAGTTTATCTGTTTCAGGGAAGACCTACAATGAGCAGTTCTTC. This gives the protein CASSLSVSGKTYNEQFF.

The V gene is TRBV5-6, the J gene TRBJ2-7; a weak D match, TRBD1 (6 bases). The CDR3 runs to 15 residues. Trimming left V 1 base short and J 0 bases short, with 11 bases between. The germline CDR1 and CDR2 sequences are SGHDT and YYEEEE. The CDR3 loop is CASSLTGWGSYEQYF. DNA of the CDR3: TGTGCCAGCAGCTTGACAGGGTGGGGCTCCTACGAGCAGTACTTC. Looking up the rest from reference TRBV5-6 and TRBJ2-7 gives the full variable domain: DAGVTQSPTHLIKTRGQQVTLRCSPKSGHDTVSWYQQALGQGPQFIFQYYEEEERQRGNFPDRFSGHQFPNYSSELNVNALLLGDSALYLCASSLTGWGSYEQYFGPGTRLTVT.

The V call is TRBV28, the J call TRBJ2-1; 9 positions match TRBD2. This CDR3 comprises 13 residues. J was trimmed by 5 bases and V by 7 bases; bases with no gene match: 3. Per germline, CDR1 MDHEN and CDR2 SYDVKM. CDR3 region: CASTSGAHNEQFF. CDR3 bases: TGTGCCAGCACTAGCGGGGCGCACAATGAGCAGTTCTTC.

The chain carries TRBV28 and TRBJ1-3; 7 bases match TRBD1. CDR1 and CDR2 from the germline V gene are MDHEN and SYDVKM. V was pared by 6 bases and J by 2 bases, with 7 bases of the junction left unmatched. This CDR3 is 15 amino acids long. Here the CDR3 DNA reads TGTGCCAGCAGCAGGGACAGAGTCACTGGAAACACCATATATTTT. It yields the protein CASSRDRVTGNTIYF.

The chain has TRBV6-5 and TRBJ2-5, with D perhaps matching TRBD1 (6 bases). This CDR3 has 15 amino acids. Trimming removed 2 bases from V and 3 bases from J, with 13 bases in between. CDR1 is MNHEY, CDR2 SVGAGI, per germline. Here the CDR3 reads CASSYQGHEEETQYF. CDR3 DNA sequence: TGTGCCAGCAGTTACCAGGGGCACGAGGAAGAGACCCAGTACTTC.

This clone was picked up one time. The J gene is TRBJ2-7, the V gene TRBV7-6; TRBD2 is a possible D gene (6 bases). Trimming pared 3 bases from V and 7 bases from J, leaving 13 bases between. The germline V gene has CDR1 SGHVS and CDR2 FNYEAQ. The CDR3 runs 13 residues. The CDR3 DNA sequence: TGTGCCAGCAGCTTCACGGGAGCCGGGGAGCAGTACTTC. Translation gives CASSFTGAGEQYF.

The J gene is TRBJ1-2, the V gene TRBV24-1; D is unclear. Trimming cost V 5 bases and J 5 bases, with 14 bases left between them. The CDR3 covers 14 residues. CDR1 KGHDR and CDR2 SFDVKD come from the germline V gene. The CDR3 region is CATSVGSDVYGYTF. CDR3 DNA: TGTGCCACCAGTGTTGGCAGCGACGTATATGGCTACACCTTC.

V usage is TRBV28 and J usage is TRBJ2-5; 8 nucleotides agree with TRBD1. CDR3 length: 15 residues. Germline assignment: CDR1 MDHEN and CDR2 SYDVKM. The V and J ends lost 2 bases and 2 bases, in that order; junction bases with no gene match: 4. In nucleotides, the CDR3 is TGTGCCAGCAGTTTAGGGGGACAGGTGCAAGAGACCCAGTACTTC. It translates to CASSLGGQVQETQYF.

This CDR3 reads CASSLGRYEAFF. The CDR3 DNA reads TGTGCCAGCAGCTTGGGCCGTTATGAAGCTTTCTTT. V is TRBV7-9 and J is TRBJ1-1; D remains ambiguous. Per germline, CDR1 SEHNR and CDR2 FQNEAQ (reference sequence). The CDR3 spans 12 residues. Trimming took off 3 bases at V and 7 bases at J, with 9 bases between the two ends.

The chain joins TRBV7-6 to TRBJ2-1, with a tentative D call TRBD2 (5 bases). The V gene lost 5 bases and the J gene lost 6 bases, with 20 bases spanning the gap. CDR3 size: 16 residues. Germline V lookup: CDR1 SGHVS, CDR2 FNYEAQ. CDR3 residues: CASSPQRIIEGNEQFF. The CDR3 DNA is TGTGCCAGCAGCCCCCAGAGGATAATTGAGGGCAATGAGCAGTTCTTC. Complete variable domain (other parts from reference TRBV7-6 and TRBJ2-1): GAGVSQSPRYKVTKRGQDVALRCDPISGHVSLYWYRQALGQGPEFLTYFNYEAQQDKSGLPNDRFSAERPEGSISTLTIQRTEQRDSAMYRCASSPQRIIEGNEQFFGPGTRLTVL.

The genes are TRBV6-2 or TRBV6-3 and TRBJ2-4, with TRBD1 matching over 10 bases. After removal of 2 bases from V and 0 bases from J, the junction contained 10 bases not matched to a gene. This CDR3 is built from 19 residues. The germline CDR1 and CDR2 sequences are MNHEY and SVGEGT. The CDR3 DNA follows: TGTGCCAGCAGTTACATGAGACAGGGGGCAGAATTAGCCAAAAACATTCAGTACTTC. Protein: CASSYMRQGAELAKNIQYF.

The V call is TRBV27, the J call TRBJ1-2; the D gene is possibly TRBD1 (6 bases). Trimming removed 5 bases at V and 4 bases at J, with 20 bases between. CDR1 is MNHEY, CDR2 SMNVEV, per germline (reference sequence). The CDR3 is made up of 16 amino acids. The CDR3 loop is CASSPATGPISYGYTF. The CDR3 DNA reads as TGTGCCAGCAGTCCCGCGACAGGTCCAATCAGCTATGGCTACACCTTC.

The rearrangement joins TRBV15 to TRBJ1-6, with TRBD1 matching 11 bases. J gave up 9 bases and V 1 base, and 5 bases lay outside the gene matches. Germline V gene lookup returns CDR1 LNHNV and CDR2 YYDKDF (reference sequence). The length of the CDR3 is 16 residues. The CDR3 loop reads CATSRGGGQGASPLHF. CDR3 sequence (DNA): TGTGCCACCAGCAGAGGGGGCGGACAGGGGGCTTCACCCCTCCACTTT.

This rearrangement joins TRBV18 to TRBJ2-5; D ambiguous. The CDR3 covers 14 residues. Germline CDR1 reads KGHSH; CDR2 reads LQKENI. Trimming cost V 2 bases and J 2 bases, with 9 bases left between them. This CDR3 reads CASSPSAGQETQYF. The CDR3 nucleotides are TGTGCCAGCTCACCATCGGCAGGTCAAGAGACCCAGTACTTC. Drawing the rest from reference TRBV18 and TRBJ2-5, the complete variable domain is NAGVMQNPRHLVRRRGQEARLRCSPMKGHSHVYWYRQLPEEGLKFMVYLQKENIIDESGMPKERFSAEFPKEGPSILRIQQVVRGDSAAYFCASSPSAGQETQYFGPGTRLLVL.

This clone occurred a few times. The V and J genes are TRBV28 and TRBJ2-7, with 10 positions matching TRBD1. This CDR3 has 14 amino acids. V was pared by 5 bases and J by 1 base, with 2 bases of the junction left unmatched. Germline V gene data show CDR1 as MDHEN and CDR2 as SYDVKM. CDR3 in amino acids: CASSGTGVSYEQYF. The CDR3 nucleotides are TGTGCCAGCAGTGGGACAGGGGTTTCCTACGAGCAGTACTTC.